These 15 T cell receptor beta chains share one sample of origin, sequenced in a study of response to subunit inactivated influenza vaccine. MiXCR, run by TCRdb on the RT-PCR reads, gives a single entry per CDR3 protein. The data show 500,000 or so distinct CDR3 sequences, with 9.5% to 12% seen just once and about 12% held by the top ten. The sequencing used PBMCs from blood, collected roughly 46 days after vaccination. The receptor set was obtained from a middle-aged man who received an inactivated influenza vaccine.

This clonotype was counted at least ten times. The chain has TRBV12-3 or TRBV12-4 and TRBJ2-3; the match to TRBD1 covers 12 bases. V dropped 5 bases and J dropped 8; count of bases not matched to a gene: 11. The CDR3 consists of 16 residues. The CDR3 protein is CASSVMGQGAKGTQYF. CDR3 sequence (DNA): TGTGCCAGCAGTGTGATGGGACAGGGGGCTAAGGGTACGCAGTATTTT.

This clonotype was recorded a few times. The chain employs TRBV20-1 and TRBJ1-1; the match to TRBD1 covers 8 bases. CDR1 DFQATT and CDR2 SNEGSKA come from the germline V gene (reference sequence). CDR3 length: 14 amino acids. Trimming cost V 5 bases and J 4 bases; bases outside gene matches: 9. As DNA, the CDR3 is TGCAGTGCTGACCTCAGGGGGCGGCTCACTGAAGCTTTCTTT. Its translation is CSADLRGRLTEAFF.

In its sample, this clonotype was seen a few times. The J gene is TRBJ2-1, the V gene TRBV20-1; D unresolved. Trimming removed 6 bases from V and 6 bases from J, with 18 bases in between. In germline, CDR1 is DFQATT, CDR2 SNEGSKA (reference sequence). This CDR3 comprises 14 residues. The CDR3 DNA follows: TGCAGTGCCCCCAGCCGGGTCTCCCTCAATGAGCAGTTCTTC. It specifies CSAPSRVSLNEQFF.

This clonotype has a count of ten or more. This chain joins TRBV6-2 or TRBV6-3 and TRBJ2-7; 7 positions agree with TRBD1. The CDR3 is 13 amino acids. Trimming at V came to 6 bases and at J to 3 bases, leaving 5 bases not matched to a gene. The germline V gene encodes CDR1 MNHEY and CDR2 SVGEGT. CDR3 sequence reads: CASSPGQNYEQYF. The CDR3 DNA follows: TGTGCCAGCAGCCCGGGACAGAACTACGAGCAGTACTTC.

Ten or more counts support this clonotype. This chain connects TRBV15 to TRBJ1-4; 8 bases map to TRBD1. Trimming cost V 5 bases and J 8 bases; bases outside gene matches: 10. The CDR3 covers 15 residues. Germline-derived CDR1 and CDR2 are LNHNV and YYDKDF (reference sequence). CDR3 DNA: TGTGCCACCAGCCGAGGACAGGGTAGAATGGAAAAACTGTTTTTT. It is translated as CATSRGQGRMEKLFF.

The chain joins TRBV3-1 to TRBJ2-1; D is uncertain. V was trimmed by 1 base and J by 0 bases, leaving 10 bases between them. The germline V gene encodes CDR1 LGHDT and CDR2 YNNKEL (reference sequence). The length of the CDR3 is 16 residues. Written as DNA, the CDR3 is TGTGCCAGCAGCCAAGTTCCTTTACGCTCCTACAATGAGCAGTTCTTC. This sequence encodes CASSQVPLRSYNEQFF.

This clonotype was observed at least ten times. The CDR3 loop is CSARDLTGGGEQYF. In DNA form, the CDR3 reads TGCAGTGCTAGAGATCTTACAGGGGGCGGCGAGCAGTACTTC. The J gene is TRBJ2-7, the V gene TRBV20-1, with TRBD1 identical over 9 bases. With V trimmed by 0 bases and J by 6 bases, 6 bases remained unmatched. The CDR3 covers 14 residues. CDR1 DFQATT and CDR2 SNEGSKA come from the germline V gene (reference sequence).

This chain joins TRBV7-2 and TRBJ2-5; TRBD2 aligns across 7 bases. Per the germline V gene, CDR1 is SGHTA and CDR2 is FQGNSA. Losses at the gene ends were 6 bases for V and 2 bases for J; bases not matched to a gene: 9. This CDR3 comprises 15 residues. CDR3 sequence (DNA): TGTGCCAGCAGATCCGCTAGCGGCCTTCAAGAGACCCAGTACTTC. Its translation is CASRSASGLQETQYF.

This clonotype appeared a few times. The V and J genes are TRBV29-1 and TRBJ2-5, with D possibly being TRBD2 (6 bases). CDR1 is SQVTM and CDR2 is ANQGSEA in the germline V gene. V was clipped by 5 bases and J by 13 bases, with 23 bases between them. The CDR3 spans 13 residues. This chain's CDR3 is CSVHSAGTPVVYF. The CDR3 nucleotides are TGCAGCGTTCATAGCGCGGGGACCCCAGTTGTGTACTTC. Supplemented by reference TRBV29-1 and TRBJ2-5, the full variable domain reads SAVISQKPSRDICQRGTSLTIQCQVDSQVTMMFWYRQQPGQSLTLIATANQGSEATYESGFVIDKFPISRPNLTFSTLTVSNMSPEDSSIYLCSVHSAGTPVVYFGPGTRLLVL.

This clonotype was recorded many times. The chain employs TRBV5-4 and TRBJ2-7; D gene uncertain. V shed 4 bases and J shed 2 bases, with 13 bases lying between them. The germline gives CDR1 SGHNT, CDR2 YYREEE (reference sequence). The length of the CDR3 is 14 residues. CDR3 region: CASSLTTGTYEQYF. The CDR3 coding sequence is TGTGCCAGCAGCCTAACGACTGGAACCTACGAGCAGTACTTC.

This rearrangement joins TRBV5-5 to TRBJ2-5; D not certain. The germline V and J ends were trimmed by 4 bases and 5 bases, with 6 bases remaining between them. Germline V gene lookup returns CDR1 SGHKS and CDR2 YYEKEE (reference sequence). The CDR3 totals 11 residues. The CDR3 here is CASSTRETQYF. CDR3 bases: TGTGCCAGCAGCACCCGGGAGACCCAGTACTTC.

The gene calls are TRBV4-1 and TRBJ2-7; TRBD1 agrees at 7 bases. Unmatched junction bases numbered 8, after V lost 4 bases and J lost 5 bases. The V gene's germline CDR1 is MGHRA and CDR2 YSYEKL. The CDR3 extends over 14 amino acids. CDR3 sequence reads: CASSLGDSSDEQYF. DNA for the CDR3: TGCGCCAGCAGCCTCGGGGACAGTAGCGACGAGCAGTACTTC.

V usage is TRBV4-2 and J usage is TRBJ1-4, with a tentative D call TRBD1 (5 bases). The CDR3 contains 18 residues. Germline V gene lookup returns CDR1 LGHNA and CDR2 YNFKEQ. The V end was cut by 0 bases, the J end by 4 bases, with 18 bases between. CDR3 coding DNA: TGTGCCAGCAGCCAAGATAATTTAGGGGTCGTCGTTAATGAAAAACTGTTTTTT. It encodes CASSQDNLGVVVNEKLFF.

The chain couples TRBV11-3 to TRBJ2-2; TRBD2 might be the D (7 bases). Trimming left V 5 bases short and J 5 bases short, with 15 bases between. The CDR3 totals 15 residues. Germline CDR1 is SGHNT and CDR2 is YENEEA. The CDR3 protein is CASSPRGAATGELFF. The CDR3 nucleotides are TGTGCCAGCAGCCCCCGGGGGGCCGCGACCGGGGAGCTGTTTTTT.

Only a few counts were recorded for this clonotype. The rearrangement uses TRBV4-3 and TRBJ2-3; TRBD2 aligns across 12 bases. The CDR3 length is 19 residues. Germline values: CDR1 LGHNA, CDR2 YSLEER. Trimming removed 3 bases from V and 3 bases from J; junction bases left unmatched: 13. The CDR3 here is CASSHRLAGAPGGTDTQYF. CDR3 sequence (DNA): TGCGCCAGCAGCCATCGACTAGCGGGAGCCCCAGGGGGGACAGATACGCAGTATTTT.